This passage covers 29 T cell receptor beta chains from one sample sequenced in a study of identical twins (dated by TCRdb to about 2016). Library creation used 5' RACE. Sequencing used an Illumina HiSeq 2000. Starting from the raw public reads, TCRdb applied fastp trimming at Q25, assembled clones with MiXCR and retained in-frame beta chains. Each CDR3 protein appears once, grouped with its most common genes and DNA. The sample profile shows 350,000 to 450,000 distinct CDR3 sequences; 18% of them were found once. The ten largest clones add up to 12% of the sample. Sample: naive T cells sorted from blood. Explained via the paper, the cell subset or site label denotes: cells isolated with a human naive T-cell isolation kit. The receptors shown here come from a man in his fifties or sixties in good health.

In its sample, this clonotype was seen a few times. This chain links TRBV18 with TRBJ2-3, with D perhaps assigned TRBD1 or TRBD2 (5 bases each). Germline CDR1 KGHSH, CDR2 LQKENI. The CDR3 covers 13 residues. The V gene lost 6 bases and the J gene lost 2 bases, with 9 bases spanning the gap. The CDR3 protein is CASSGDPTDTQYF. Here the CDR3 DNA reads TGTGCCAGCTCGGGGGATCCCACAGATACGCAGTATTTT.

The chain is built from TRBV4-3 and TRBJ2-1; a weak D match, TRBD1 (6 bases). Looked up from germline, CDR1 is LGHNA and CDR2 is YSLEER. V was shortened by 1 base and J by 7 bases, with 23 bases between the two germline ends. The CDR3 runs 18 residues. CDR3 loop: CASSQAFHRVATPNEQFF. DNA for the CDR3: TGCGCCAGCAGCCAAGCTTTCCACAGGGTCGCGACGCCGAATGAGCAGTTCTTC.

This sequence joins TRBV3-1 and TRBJ2-7; D unclear. Germline V lookup: CDR1 LGHDT, CDR2 YNNKEL (reference sequence). This CDR3 region has 14 residues. The V gene lost 2 bases and the J gene lost 3 bases, with 11 bases spanning the gap. The DNA of the CDR3 is TGTGCCAGCAGCCAAAAACCCAACTACTACGAGCAGTACTTC. This encodes CASSQKPNYYEQYF.

This clonotype was picked up a small number of times. The gene calls are TRBV10-3 and TRBJ2-3; no reliable D call. Germline V gene data show CDR1 as ENHRY and CDR2 as SYGVKD. Trimming took off 6 bases at V and 1 base at J, with 11 bases between the two ends. The CDR3 consists of 14 residues. The CDR3 loop is CAIRERDGTDTQYF. The CDR3, as DNA: TGTGCCATCAGAGAGAGAGATGGCACAGATACGCAGTATTTT.

There are many counts of this clonotype. The rearrangement joins TRBV6-1 to TRBJ1-1; D uncertain. Trimming removed 6 bases from V and 4 bases from J, with 15 bases in between. This CDR3 is 14 amino acids long. CDR1 and CDR2 from the germline V gene are MNHNS and SASEGT. The CDR3 spells CASSLGPWGTEAFF. DNA for the CDR3: TGTGCCAGCAGCCTCGGTCCCTGGGGCACTGAAGCTTTCTTT.

This clonotype occurred a few times. The CDR3 DNA follows: TGTGCCATCAGTGATATTGAGAGTAATAACATTCAGTACTTC. Its translation is CAISDIESNNIQYF. The genes are TRBV10-3 and TRBJ2-4; D is unclear. The CDR3 is made up of 14 amino acids. V dropped 3 bases and J dropped 7 bases, with 13 bases sitting between them. Germline values: CDR1 ENHRY, CDR2 SYGVKD.

This clonotype was detected many times. The chain couples TRBV3-1 to TRBJ2-5; maybe TRBD2 (5 bases). Looked up from germline, CDR1 is LGHDT and CDR2 is YNNKEL (reference sequence). Deletions cut 3 bases from V and 2 bases from J, with 10 bases between. The CDR3 length is 14 residues. The CDR3 loop is CASSQPGEQETQYF. The CDR3, as DNA: TGTGCCAGCAGCCAGCCCGGGGAGCAAGAGACCCAGTACTTC.

CDR3 loop: CASSPAGTGQPQHF. The DNA for the CDR3 is TGTGCCAGCAGCCCAGCCGGGACAGGCCAGCCCCAGCATTTT. The chain couples TRBV6-2 or TRBV6-3 to TRBJ1-5, with TRBD1 matching over 8 bases. The V and J ends lost 6 bases and 7 bases, in that order; junction bases with no gene match: 8. The germline V gene encodes CDR1 MNHEY and CDR2 SVGEGT. CDR3 length: 14 amino acids.

A few counts support this clonotype. This chain uses TRBV20-1 with TRBJ2-1; the D is unclear. Germline V lookup: CDR1 DFQATT, CDR2 SNEGSKA (reference sequence). The CDR3 loop spans 14 amino acids. With 4 bases removed from V and 0 bases from J, the gap between germline ends came to 10 bases. This CDR3 reads CSAKTPSSYNEQFF. The CDR3 region has the DNA TGCAGTGCTAAAACACCGAGCTCCTACAATGAGCAGTTCTTC.

The CDR3 sequence is CASSLEGANYYGYTF. The DNA of the CDR3 is TGTGCCAGCAGTTTAGAGGGGGCCAATTACTATGGCTACACCTTC. J is TRBJ1-2 and V is TRBV12-3 or TRBV12-4, with 7 bases lining up with TRBD1. V lost 1 base and J lost 3; bases outside the gene matches: 5. This CDR3 is built from 15 residues.

Here the CDR3 reads CSAYGLAGVDTQYF. The CDR3 DNA follows: TGCAGTGCTTACGGACTAGCGGGGGTCGATACGCAGTATTTT. This chain joins TRBV20-1 and TRBJ2-3; TRBD2 matches at 13 bases. This CDR3 has 14 residues. The trim removed 5 bases at V and 6 bases at J, leaving 5 bases unmatched. Germline-derived CDR1 and CDR2 are DFQATT and SNEGSKA (reference sequence).

This clonotype was counted only a few times. This chain connects TRBV5-6 to TRBJ2-7; D unclear. The CDR3 is made up of 13 amino acids. CDR1 is SGHDT, CDR2 YYEEEE, per germline. With 1 base removed from V and 2 bases from J, the gap between germline ends came to 7 bases. The CDR3 loop reads CASSLFGTYEQYF. The CDR3 coding sequence is TGTGCCAGCAGCTTGTTCGGAACCTACGAGCAGTACTTC.

The chain combines TRBV6-6 with TRBJ1-4; unclear D gene. V was clipped by 8 bases and J by 1 base, with 5 bases between them. Germline V gene sequence: CDR1 MNHNY, CDR2 SVGAGI (reference sequence). The CDR3 contains 12 residues. The CDR3 region has the DNA TGTGCCAGCGGCCAAACTAATGAAAAACTGTTTTTT. Protein: CASGQTNEKLFF.

This clonotype came up many times. CDR3 region: CSVFPLAGASVETQYF. CDR3 bases: TGCAGCGTTTTCCCACTAGCGGGAGCCTCGGTAGAGACCCAGTACTTC. The genes are TRBV29-1 and TRBJ2-5, with TRBD2 matching over 11 bases. Germline CDR1 is SQVTM and CDR2 is ANQGSEA. The CDR3 consists of 16 residues. V shed 5 bases, J shed 4 bases, and the junction held 12 bases outside the gene matches.

This chain uses TRBV6-4 with TRBJ2-1; no clear D gene. Germline V CDR1 and CDR2: MRHNA, SNTAGT. The CDR3 extends over 13 amino acids. Trimming took off 6 bases at V and 8 bases at J, with 14 bases between the two ends. The DNA of the CDR3 is TGTGCCAGCAGCCCGCTACAATCCGATGAGCAGTTCTTC. Protein sequence: CASSPLQSDEQFF.

This chain uses TRBV7-9 with TRBJ2-5; 8 positions agree with TRBD1. The CDR3 totals 14 residues. V shed 4 bases and J 4 bases; nucleotides not matched to a gene: 5. Germline CDR1 is SEHNR and CDR2 is FQNEAQ (reference sequence). The CDR3 is CASSSVRGRETQYF. CDR3 nucleotide sequence: TGTGCCAGCAGCTCGGTCAGGGGGCGAGAGACCCAGTACTTC.

This clonotype was found a few times. CDR3 in amino acids: CSARDSRDPQETQYF. In DNA form, the CDR3 reads TGCAGTGCTAGAGATTCTCGGGACCCCCAAGAGACCCAGTACTTC. The V gene is TRBV20-1, the J gene TRBJ2-5; the D call may be TRBD1 or TRBD2 (5 bases each). Germline V gene lookup returns CDR1 DFQATT and CDR2 SNEGSKA (reference sequence). This CDR3 is 15 amino acids long. V was pared by 0 bases and J by 1 base, with 12 bases between.

This clonotype was detected only a few times. Here the CDR3 reads CATSDKGLAGDEQFF. The CDR3 DNA sequence: TGTGCCACCAGTGATAAAGGACTAGCGGGAGATGAGCAGTTCTTC. The chain recombines TRBV24-1 with TRBJ2-1; 13 nucleotides line up with TRBD2. The CDR3 consists of 15 residues. V gave up 3 bases and J gave up 8 bases; unmatched junction bases: 3. The germline V gene has CDR1 KGHDR and CDR2 SFDVKD.

This clonotype was observed many times. This chain links TRBV20-1 with TRBJ2-1; D not certain. The CDR3 has 15 residues. Germline V CDR1 and CDR2: DFQATT, SNEGSKA (reference sequence). Trimming shortened V by 0 bases and J by 5 bases, and 14 bases separated the two germline ends. The CDR3 DNA follows: TGCAGTGCTAGAGAATATCTTGTAGGCAACAATGAGCAGTTCTTC. It yields the protein CSAREYLVGNNEQFF.

This clonotype was found a few times. The J gene is TRBJ1-1, the V gene TRBV11-1; maybe TRBD1 (5 bases). The ends were cut back, 0 bases at V and 1 base at J, with 12 bases in the middle. This CDR3 contains 16 residues. Per germline, CDR1 SGHAT and CDR2 FQDESV (reference sequence). This CDR3 is CASSLALIGENTEAFF. The CDR3 region has the DNA TGTGCCAGCAGCTTAGCGCTTATAGGGGAGAACACTGAAGCTTTCTTT.

The V call is TRBV5-6, the J call TRBJ2-1; D is perhaps TRBD2 (6 bases). V lost 0 bases and J 12 bases, leaving 13 bases between the germline ends. The CDR3 has 13 residues. CDR1 is SGHDT and CDR2 is YYEEEE in the germline V gene. The CDR3 nucleotides are TGTGCCAGCAGCTTGGGTCTAGCGCCGGGGCAGTTCTTC. It is translated as CASSLGLAPGQFF.

This clonotype was counted at least ten times. The CDR3 protein is CSVANRGTDTQYF. The CDR3 DNA follows: TGCAGCGTTGCAAACAGGGGAACAGATACGCAGTATTTT. The V gene is TRBV29-1, the J gene TRBJ2-3, with 7 bases fitting TRBD1. J gave up 3 bases and V 4 bases, and 4 bases lay outside the gene matches. The CDR3 loop spans 13 amino acids. Germline V gene data show CDR1 as SQVTM and CDR2 as ANQGSEA.

The chain combines TRBV20-1 with TRBJ2-5; D is unresolved. This CDR3 has 12 amino acids. Germline V gene lookup returns CDR1 DFQATT and CDR2 SNEGSKA (reference sequence). V lost 3 bases to trimming and J lost 5 bases, with 10 bases between them. CDR3 sequence (DNA): TGCAGTGCTAGCAAGGAGAGGGAGACCCAGTACTTC. Protein product: CSASKERETQYF.

There are many counts of this clonotype. J is TRBJ2-1 and V is TRBV4-3; TRBD1 or TRBD2 may be the D gene (5 bases each). Trimming shortened V by 1 base and J by 3 bases, and 13 bases separated the two germline ends. CDR1 is LGHNA and CDR2 is YSLEER in the germline V gene. This CDR3 comprises 16 residues. The CDR3: CASSQGYRGLYNEQFF. As DNA, the CDR3 is TGCGCCAGCAGCCAAGGGTATCGGGGCCTCTACAATGAGCAGTTCTTC.

The rearrangement links TRBV4-2 to TRBJ2-1; tentatively, D is TRBD2 (6 bases). The V end was cut by 0 bases, the J end by 9 bases, with 21 bases between. The germline CDR1 and CDR2 sequences are LGHNA and YNFKEQ. The CDR3 sequence is 17 residues long. The CDR3 DNA reads as TGTGCCAGCAGCCAAGAGGCGGGAACTAGAGTATGGAGTGAGCAGTTCTTC. Translating it yields CASSQEAGTRVWSEQFF.

CDR3 loop: CAISGGQGNYYEQYF. The CDR3 nucleotides are TGTGCCATCAGTGGGGGACAGGGAAATTACTACGAGCAGTACTTC. The gene calls are TRBV10-3 and TRBJ2-7; TRBD1 matches at 9 bases. With 4 bases clipped from V and 3 bases from J, the junction kept 7 bases outside the gene matches. CDR1 ENHRY and CDR2 SYGVKD come from the germline V gene. This CDR3 comprises 15 residues.

The genes are TRBV12-3 or TRBV12-4 and TRBJ2-7, with D perhaps matching TRBD1 or TRBD2 (5 bases each). Trimming pared 5 bases from V and 3 bases from J, leaving 17 bases between. The CDR3 covers 15 residues. The CDR3 DNA follows: TGTGCCAGCAGTCCGGGACGTGGCCTTTTCTACGAGCAGTACTTC. Translation gives CASSPGRGLFYEQYF.

The V gene is TRBV12-3 or TRBV12-4, the J gene TRBJ2-2; no clear D gene. The CDR3 spans 15 residues. V was clipped by 7 bases and J by 5 bases, with 17 bases between them. The CDR3 reads CASTLRVVGTGELFF. Here the CDR3 DNA reads TGTGCCAGCACCCTACGGGTGGTTGGGACCGGGGAGCTGTTTTTT.

The V call is TRBV11-2, the J call TRBJ2-1; TRBD2 matches at 8 bases. Trimming at V came to 4 bases and at J to 7 bases, leaving 12 bases not matched to a gene. The CDR3 is 16 amino acids. Germline lookup yields CDR1 SGHAT and CDR2 FQNNGV. This CDR3 reads CASSWGYSGKGNEQFF. CDR3 nucleotide sequence: TGTGCCAGCAGCTGGGGGTATAGCGGGAAGGGTAATGAGCAGTTCTTC.